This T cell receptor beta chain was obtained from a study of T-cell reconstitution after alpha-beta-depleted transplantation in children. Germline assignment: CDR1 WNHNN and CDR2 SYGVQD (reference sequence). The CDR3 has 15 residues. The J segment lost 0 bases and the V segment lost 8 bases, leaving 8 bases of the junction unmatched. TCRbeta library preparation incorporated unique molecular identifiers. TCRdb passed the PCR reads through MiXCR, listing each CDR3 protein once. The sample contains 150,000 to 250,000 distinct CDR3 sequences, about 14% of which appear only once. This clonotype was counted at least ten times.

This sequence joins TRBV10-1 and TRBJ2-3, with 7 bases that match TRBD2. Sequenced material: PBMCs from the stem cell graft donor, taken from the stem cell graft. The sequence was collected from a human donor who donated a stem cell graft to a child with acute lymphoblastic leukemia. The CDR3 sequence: CASAASGTSTDTQYF. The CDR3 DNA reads TGCGCCAGCGCGGCTAGCGGCACTAGCACAGATACGCAGTATTTT.